This TCR beta chain was sequenced during a study of vaccination and CD4 T cells after COVID-19. As for the study in general: A median of 72 days (range 14 to 241) separated dose two from the taking of post-vaccine samples. Overlapping spike peptides served as the stimulus for the cells. These peptides came from SARS-CoV-2 and from the common cold coronaviruses HCoV-NL63, HCoV-OC43 and HCoV-229E.

The CDR3 is 14 amino acids. Germline V lookup: CDR1 MNHNS, CDR2 SASEGT. Between the trimmed V and J ends, which lost 4 bases and 4 bases, there was a span of 13 bases. Treatment defined: approximately 9-day PBMC culture with coronavirus spike peptide pools or control peptides (ViraFEST assay). Wells contained 2 million or so PBMCs each, and these were cultured with roughly 10 IU/ml IL-2 and about 9 ug/ml peptide pools. This clonotype came up a few times. The antigen remains undetermined. Sequence data for DNA of cultured CD4+ T cells were generated by the Oncomine TCR Beta short-read assay. MiXCR, applied by TCRdb to the PCR reads, yields one record per CDR3 protein. The table records 12,000 to 15,000 distinct CDR3 sequences, around 50% of them present only once.

This receptor was taken from a human donor who had recovered from COVID-19. Sequences were obtained from CD4+ T cells from blood, cultured in vitro. J is TRBJ1-2 and V is TRBV6-1; no firm D call. The CDR3 reads CASSGDLLFYGYTF. For the CDR3, the DNA is TGTGCCAGCAGTGGAGACCTCCTCTTCTATGGCTACACCTTC.